The rows below give T cell receptor beta chains drawn from one sample of a study of blood T cell repertoires in COVID-19. Libraries were prepared by immunoSEQ multiplex PCR; TCRdb keeps only in-frame clonotypes and omits some of them. Of fewer than 300,000 clones in the sample, approximately 93% were seen once. The sequencing sample was made of peripheral blood. The receptors here all came from a woman aged 25 to 45 with COVID-19, enrolled during active disease. The CDR3 runs from the conserved cysteine through the conserved F or W. For some rows the clone size is stated as once, few or many, or as a class when expanded; others skip it.

len,abundance,j_gene,v_gene,CDR3aa
15,NA,TRBJ1-3,TRBV25-1,CASSHDRSSGNTIYF
14,NA,TRBJ1-1,TRBV4-1,CASRGRAGVPSAFF
15,NA,TRBJ2-1,TRBV10-1,CASSESILATNEQFF
15,once,TRBJ2-3,TRBV5-1,CASSLDGSGTDTQYF
15,once,TRBJ2-3,TRBV5-1,CASSLELAGRDTQYF
14,NA,TRBJ1-2,TRBV28,CASSLEQGSYGYTF
13,NA,TRBJ1-2,TRBV20-1,CSASLDMSYGYTF
15,NA,TRBJ1-1,TRBV27,CASTKIGTGGTEAFF
16,NA,TRBJ2-1,TRBV18,CASSPSGGRVGNEQFF
14,NA,TRBJ2-7,TRBV5-4,CASSSRLPPYEQYF
15,NA,TRBJ1-3,TRBV19,CASSIFPGPGNTIYF
18,once,TRBJ1-6,TRBV25-1,CASSPPGQQTYYNSPLHF
14,NA,TRBJ2-1,TRBV19,CASSPLGRTGEQFF
15,NA,TRBJ1-5,TRBV7-9,CASSPPGDSNQPQHF
15,NA,TRBJ2-1,TRBV2,CASSRTGGTYNEQFF
16,NA,TRBJ1-2,TRBV15,CATSSLRGRQDYGYTF
13,NA,TRBJ1-1,TRBV25-1,CASTQQGATEAFF
16,NA,TRBJ2-5,TRBV27,CASSPGLAGGQETQYF
15,NA,TRBJ2-3,TRBV10-1,CASSEGLVGTDTQYF
14,NA,TRBJ1-5,TRBV30,CAWSLTDSNQPQHF
14,NA,TRBJ1-4,TRBV6-5,CASSRLGGGEKLFF
16,NA,TRBJ2-6,TRBV7-3,CASSPLRGSGANVLTF
13,NA,TRBJ1-1,TRBV29-1,CSVLQGLNTEAFF
16,NA,TRBJ1-6,TRBV5-4,CASRLDRGAHNSPLHF
14,few,TRBJ1-2,TRBV10-3,CAISELQGAGGYTF
14,once,TRBJ1-4,TRBV19,CASSGAVTNEKLFF
13,NA,TRBJ1-2,TRBV19,CATWTGRDYGYTF
14,NA,TRBJ1-2,TRBV15,CATSTPGRNYGYTF
14,NA,TRBJ2-7,TRBV11-2,CASTSVGGAYEQYF
17,NA,TRBJ2-1,TRBV5-1,CASSPRAGLAGVGEQFF
14,once,TRBJ2-3,TRBV5-4,CASSYGSDTDTQYF
12,few,TRBJ1-1,TRBV19,CASSAQGTEAFF
16,few,TRBJ2-1,TRBV24-1,CATSVTTSGRGNEQFF
14,NA,TRBJ1-1,TRBV4-1,CASSQGAGGTEAFF
15,NA,TRBJ2-2,TRBV7-3,CASSSTSGNTGELFF
16,once,TRBJ2-2,TRBV10-3,CAISESTPTNTGELFF
12,NA,TRBJ2-1,TRBV18,CASSLDGGEQFF
15,NA,TRBJ1-6,TRBV5-6,CASSFGWTVNSPLHF
15,NA,TRBJ2-7,TRBV28,CASSLGGGRGYEQYF
14,NA,TRBJ2-1,TRBV6-6,CASSYSRGYNEQFF
13,NA,TRBJ2-5,TRBV28,CASGDLRAETQYF